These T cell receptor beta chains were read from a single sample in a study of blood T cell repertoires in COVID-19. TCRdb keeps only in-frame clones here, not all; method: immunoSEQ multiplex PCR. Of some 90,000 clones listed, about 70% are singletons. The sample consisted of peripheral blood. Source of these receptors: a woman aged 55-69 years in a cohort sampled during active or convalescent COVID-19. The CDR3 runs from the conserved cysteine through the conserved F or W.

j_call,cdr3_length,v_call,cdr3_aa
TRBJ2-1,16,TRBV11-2,CASSSSGGASYNEQFF
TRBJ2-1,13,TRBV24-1,CATSARIGNEQFF
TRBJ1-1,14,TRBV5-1,CASSQGGPDTEAFF
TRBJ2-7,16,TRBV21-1,CASSHWTSRSSYEQYF
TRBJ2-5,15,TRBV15,CATSRGRTISETQYF
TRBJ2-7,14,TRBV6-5,CASSTRQGRREQYF
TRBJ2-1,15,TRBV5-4,CASSLLRGAYNEQFF
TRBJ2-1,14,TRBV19,CARTGTSGVGEQFF
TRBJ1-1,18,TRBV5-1,CASSLARGVNPLNTEAFF
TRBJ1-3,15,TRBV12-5,CASGSAAGTGNTIYF
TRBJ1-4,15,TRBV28,CASSHYRGTNEKLFF
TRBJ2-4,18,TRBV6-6,CASSPGTSGGFDKNIQYF
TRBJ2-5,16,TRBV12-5,CASGSSERRGQETQYF
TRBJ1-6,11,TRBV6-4,CASPRGSPLHF
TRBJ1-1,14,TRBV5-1,CASSLWGQNTEAFF
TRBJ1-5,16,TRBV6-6,CASSYSTPQGYQPQHF
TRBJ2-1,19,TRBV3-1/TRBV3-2,CASSQKVLAGRRPYNEQFF
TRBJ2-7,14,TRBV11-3,CASSPTTGSYEQYF
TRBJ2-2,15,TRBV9,CASSAKGAGTGELFF
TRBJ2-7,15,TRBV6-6,CASSNSGGGSYEQYF
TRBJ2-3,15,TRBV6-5,CASSYRRASTDTQYF
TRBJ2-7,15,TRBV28,CASSPMSGGSYEQYF
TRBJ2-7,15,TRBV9,CASSPKGQGGYEQYF
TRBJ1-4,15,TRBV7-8,CASTSQRHTGEKLFF
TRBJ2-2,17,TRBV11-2,CASSLVLAGAYTGELFF
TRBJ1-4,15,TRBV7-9,CASSPDRATNEKLFF
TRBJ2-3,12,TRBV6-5,CASSTTGGTQYF
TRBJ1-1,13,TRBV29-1,CSVEGQLGTEAFF
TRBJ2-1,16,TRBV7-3,CASSLNTGQGYNEQFF
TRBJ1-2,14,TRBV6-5,CASKEWGRDYGYTF
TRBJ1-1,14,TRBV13,CASSWTGSSTEAFF
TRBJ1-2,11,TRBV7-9,CASREAAGYTF
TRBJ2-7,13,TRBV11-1,CASSRTGTYEQYF
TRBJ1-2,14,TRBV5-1,CASSLGQVPYGYTF
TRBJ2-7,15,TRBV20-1,CSASFGTESSYEQYF
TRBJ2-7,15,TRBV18,CASSPRTGDAYEQYF
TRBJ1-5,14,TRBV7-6,CASSPVKSDQPQHF
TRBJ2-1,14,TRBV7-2,CASSLTSGYNEQFF
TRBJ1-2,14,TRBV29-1,CSATHPDSIYGYTF
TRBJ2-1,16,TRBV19,CASSIDPGGRYNEQFF
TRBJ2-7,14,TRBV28,CASSSHGGIYEQYF